Listed below are T cell receptor beta chains from one sample, sequenced in a study of cytomegalovirus exposure and HLA in healthy donors. The assay was immunoSEQ multiplex PCR, and TCRdb's table has in-frame clones only and misses some. The data show under 130,000 clones, 76% seen once. Sequenced sample: PBMCs. Every receptor here comes from a woman aged 18-29 years in good health and CMV-seropositive. The CDR3 runs from the conserved cysteine through the conserved F or W. A D gene is named only where the DNA matches it firmly. Not every row has a clone size; where given, it reads once, few, many or a size class.

>NA|TRBJ2-5|TRBV4-1|NA
CASSQIFLLGRETQYF
TGCGCCAGCAGCCAAATTTTCTTATTGGGGAGGGAGACCCAGTACTTC
>NA|TRBJ2-1|TRBV28|NA
CASSLRGGVGYNEQFF
TGTGCCAGCAGTTTAAGGGGGGGGGTGGGATACAATGAGCAGTTCTTC
>TRBD2|TRBJ2-3|TRBV7-2|NA
CASSLDTGRGDTQYF
TGTGCCAGCAGCTTAGATACCGGGAGGGGCGATACGCAGTATTTT
>NA|TRBJ1-3|TRBV7-7|once
CASSLVAGNTIYF
TGTGCCAGCAGCTTAGTAGCGGGAAACACCATATATTTT
>TRBD1|TRBJ1-4|TRBV19|NA
CASSRTTGTGGAEDEKLFF
TGTGCCAGTAGTAGAACGACCGGGACAGGGGGCGCAGAGGATGAAAAACTGTTTTTT
>NA|TRBJ2-3|TRBV13|NA
CASSLGLGEYTDTQYF
TGTGCCAGCAGCTTAGGCCTCGGGGAGTACACAGATACGCAGTATTTT
>TRBD1|TRBJ1-1|TRBV6-5|NA
CASRGQGSGNTEAFF
TGTGCCAGCAGAGGACAGGGTTCGGGGAACACTGAAGCTTTCTTT
>TRBD1|TRBJ2-6|TRBV7-2|NA
CASSTRTGEGVSGANVLTF
TGTGCCAGCAGCACCCGGACAGGGGAGGGAGTTTCTGGGGCCAACGTCCTGACTTTC
>NA|TRBJ1-5|TRBV10-3|few
CAISDRDQPQHF
TGTGCCATCAGTGACAGGGATCAGCCCCAGCATTTT
>NA|TRBJ1-3|TRBV6-1|NA
CASSGPTRNSGNTIYF
TGTGCCAGCAGTGGGCCGACAAGGAACTCTGGAAACACCATATATTTT
>TRBD2|TRBJ2-2|TRBV28|NA
CASSRGLAGPGELFF
TGTGCCAGCAGTAGGGGACTAGCGGGGCCCGGGGAGCTGTTTTTT
>NA|TRBJ1-2|TRBV6-5|NA
CASRTSYGYTF
TGTGCCAGCAGGACATCCTATGGCTACACCTTC
>NA|TRBJ1-1|TRBV5-6|NA
CASSPWELRSTEAFF
TGTGCCAGCAGCCCATGGGAGCTCCGGTCAACTGAAGCTTTCTTT
>NA|TRBJ1-6|TRBV7-9|NA
CASSPGALSTLHF
TGTGCCAGCAGCCCAGGGGCACTCTCGACCCTCCACTTT
>TRBD2|TRBJ2-1|TRBV23-1|NA
CASSHPPRGGGREQFF
TGCGCCAGCAGTCACCCGCCGCGGGGGGGAGGAAGGGAGCAGTTCTTC
>TRBD1|TRBJ2-7|TRBV7-7|few
CASSPRGSNYSYEQYF
TGTGCCAGCAGCCCCAGGGGGTCGAATTACTCCTACGAGCAGTACTTC